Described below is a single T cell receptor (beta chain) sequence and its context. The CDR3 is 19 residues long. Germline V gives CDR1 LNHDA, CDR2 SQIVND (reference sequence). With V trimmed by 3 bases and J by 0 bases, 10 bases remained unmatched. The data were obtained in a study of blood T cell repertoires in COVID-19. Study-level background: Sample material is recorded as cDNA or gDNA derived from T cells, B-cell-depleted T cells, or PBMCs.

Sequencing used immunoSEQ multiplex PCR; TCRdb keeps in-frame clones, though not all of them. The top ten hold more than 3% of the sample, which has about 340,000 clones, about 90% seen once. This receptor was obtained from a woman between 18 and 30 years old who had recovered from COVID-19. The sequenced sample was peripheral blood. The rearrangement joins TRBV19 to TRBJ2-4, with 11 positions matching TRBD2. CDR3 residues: CASSIPLAGDLLAKNIQYF. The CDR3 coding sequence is TGTGCCAGTAGTATCCCACTAGCGGGAGACCTCCTAGCCAAAAACATTCAGTACTTC.